This record covers a single T cell receptor (beta chain). Its recognized antigen is unknown. Per-nucleotide qualities are absent, and no much larger clonotype sits a single base away. The library was produced with the immunoSEQ multiplex PCR assay. The table was pulled from immuneACCESS by TCRdb, which kept in-frame rearrangements only. Such tables lose some clones; where checked, under half of the loss comes from unresolved V genes, and the rest has no known cause. The sample data list about 14,000 clones, and approximately 86% of these were observed just once. The top ten constitute 9.5% to 13% of the sample. The sample comes from a study of technical replicates of blood from a few donors (dated by TCRdb to about 2017). The CDR3 holds 14 amino acids from the cysteine to the phenylalanine. The kept DNA is CDR3 alone, 42 bases in frame from the first base. The junction carries 10 bases between V and J, which are trimmed by 4 bases and 1 base respectively. The germline V gene provides CDR1 SGHRS and CDR2 YFSETQ.

The material sequenced was PBMCs. The clonotype comes from a human donor in good health. The receptor chain draws on TRBV5-1 and TRBJ2-3; the D gene cannot be resolved reliably. The nucleotide sequence reads TGCGCCAGCAGCCTTGATTCAGGCACAGATACGCAGTATTTT. Its product reads: CASSLDSGTDTQYF.